The T cell receptor (beta chain) under discussion was sequenced for a study of blood T cell repertoires in COVID-19. Overall study: Acute-phase and convalescent COVID-19 samples originated in the United States, Italy and Spain. Sample material is recorded as cDNA or gDNA derived from T cells, B-cell-depleted T cells, or PBMCs.

The authors' processing: How many nucleated cells were present was estimated from reference gene primer amplification. Produced via immunoSEQ multiplex PCR; TCRdb's table is partial and in-frame only. From that table come the V and J calls and clone size; the DNA was used to work out D and trimming. The data hold some 16,000 clones, with 93% observed a single time. With 5 bases clipped from V and 4 bases from J, the junction kept 10 bases outside the gene matches. The germline V gene has CDR1 KGHSH and CDR2 LQKENI. There are 16 residues in the CDR3. Sequences were obtained from peripheral blood. The chain joins TRBV18 to TRBJ1-2; 10 bases line up with TRBD1. The clonotype comes from a human donor in a cohort sampled during active COVID-19. In nucleotides, the CDR3 is TGTGCCAGCTCAGTCGACAGGGGGCTTTTTGGCTATGGCTACACCTTC. The encoded protein is CASSVDRGLFGYGYTF.